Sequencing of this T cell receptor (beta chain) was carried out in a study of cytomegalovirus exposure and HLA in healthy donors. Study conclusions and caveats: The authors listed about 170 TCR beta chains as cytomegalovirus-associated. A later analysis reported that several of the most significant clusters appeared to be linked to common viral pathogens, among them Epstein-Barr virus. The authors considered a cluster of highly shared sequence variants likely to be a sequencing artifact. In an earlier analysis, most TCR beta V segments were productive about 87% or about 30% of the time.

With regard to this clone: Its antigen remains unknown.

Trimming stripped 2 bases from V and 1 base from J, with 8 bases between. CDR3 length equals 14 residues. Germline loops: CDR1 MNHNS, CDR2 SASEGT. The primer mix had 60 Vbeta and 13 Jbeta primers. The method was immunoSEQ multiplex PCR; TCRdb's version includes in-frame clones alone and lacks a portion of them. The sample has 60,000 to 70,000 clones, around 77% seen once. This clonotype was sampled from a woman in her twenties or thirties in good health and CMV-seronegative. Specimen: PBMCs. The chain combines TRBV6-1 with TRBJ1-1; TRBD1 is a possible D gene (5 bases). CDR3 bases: TGTGCCAGCAGTGAACGCGGGGGGAACACTGAAGCTTTCTTT. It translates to CASSERGGNTEAFF.